The 30 T cell receptor beta chains given below trace back to one sample, sequenced in a study of T cell changes during pregnancy in multiple sclerosis. TCRdb's copy holds only in-frame clones and misses some; the assay was immunoSEQ multiplex PCR. The table includes fewer than 45,000 clones, 85% to 90% detected once. The material was CD8+ T cells from peripheral blood mononuclear cells, obtained in the third trimester of pregnancy. These receptors all stem from a female donor with multiple sclerosis, enrolled in a pregnancy study.

The chain recombines TRBV5-6 with TRBJ1-4; the match to TRBD1 covers 10 bases. Trimming at V came to 2 bases and at J to 8 bases, leaving 3 bases not matched to a gene. The CDR3 runs to 14 residues. From germline, CDR1 is SGHDT and CDR2 YYEEEE. DNA of the CDR3: TGTGCCAGCAGCTTTGGGACAGGGGTAGAAAAACTGTTTTTT. As protein: CASSFGTGVEKLFF.

The chain combines TRBV30 with TRBJ1-3; TRBD1 aligns across 7 bases. Germline V gives CDR1 GTSNPN, CDR2 SVGIG (reference sequence). This CDR3 has 13 amino acids. The trim removed 7 bases at V and 2 bases at J, leaving 5 bases unmatched. The DNA for the CDR3 is TGTGCCTCGAAAGGACAGGCTGGAAACACCATATATTTT. Translating it yields CASKGQAGNTIYF.

V is TRBV29-1 and J is TRBJ1-1; 9 bases map to TRBD1. CDR1 SQVTM and CDR2 ANQGSEA come from the germline V gene. This CDR3 contains 15 residues. V lost 4 bases, J lost 4 bases, and 10 bases stayed unmatched. The CDR3 region is CSVGRDRAGPTEAFF. The CDR3, as DNA: TGCAGCGTTGGTCGGGACAGGGCCGGACCCACTGAAGCTTTCTTT.

In this sample, this clone turned up once. The rearrangement joins TRBV4-1 to TRBJ1-1; 7 nucleotides match TRBD1. The CDR3 has 15 residues. V was pared by 4 bases and J by 2 bases, with 7 bases of the junction left unmatched. The V gene's germline CDR1 is MGHRA and CDR2 YSYEKL. The DNA of the CDR3 is TGCGCCAGCAGCCCCCGGACAGGTACTAACACTGAAGCTTTCTTT. This encodes CASSPRTGTNTEAFF.

The V and J genes are TRBV19 and TRBJ2-7; D gene ambiguous. The CDR3 runs to 13 residues. Looked up from germline, CDR1 is LNHDA and CDR2 is SQIVND (reference sequence). V lost 4 bases and J 4 bases, leaving 11 bases between the germline ends. CDR3 in amino acids: CASSTRVGYEQYF. The CDR3 nucleotides read TGTGCCAGTAGTACCCGGGTCGGGTACGAGCAGTACTTC.

Ten or more counts support this clone. The J gene is TRBJ2-3, the V gene TRBV7-3; 7 bases align to TRBD2. Germline CDR1 is SGHTA and CDR2 is FQGTGA. The CDR3 spans 14 residues. V lost 4 bases, J lost 1 base, and 2 bases stayed unmatched. CDR3 in amino acids: CASSSGLGTDTQYF. CDR3 sequence (DNA): TGTGCCAGCAGCTCCGGACTAGGCACAGATACGCAGTATTTT.

The rearrangement links TRBV5-1 to TRBJ2-7; 11 bases line up with TRBD1. The CDR3 sequence is 15 residues long. The V gene's germline CDR1 is SGHRS and CDR2 YFSETQ. V lost 6 bases, J lost 7 bases, and 12 bases stayed unmatched. Here the CDR3 DNA reads TGCGCCAGCAAAAGGGGGGACAGGGGGATAGAAGAGCAGTACTTC. Its protein product is CASKRGDRGIEEQYF.

The chain couples TRBV7-9 to TRBJ2-3; the D is unclear. Trimming removed 4 bases at V and 4 bases at J, with 6 bases between. Germline V gene data show CDR1 as SEHNR and CDR2 as FQNEAQ (reference sequence). CDR3 size: 12 residues. CDR3 DNA sequence: TGTGCCAGCAGCTCACGGGCAGATACGCAGTATTTT. This gives the protein CASSSRADTQYF.

V is TRBV4-1 and J is TRBJ2-7, with D perhaps TRBD2 (5 bases). The V end was cut by 7 bases, the J end by 0 bases, with 13 bases between. CDR1 MGHRA and CDR2 YSYEKL come from the germline V gene. CDR3 length: 14 amino acids. Written as DNA, the CDR3 is TGCGCCAGCACCGGCGGACGGGACTCCTACGAGCAGTACTTC. It specifies CASTGGRDSYEQYF.

This clone was detected only once. The chain joins TRBV27 to TRBJ2-7; D uncertain. The CDR3 loop spans 11 amino acids. Germline CDR1 reads MNHEY; CDR2 reads SMNVEV (reference sequence). V was trimmed by 11 bases and J by 0 bases, leaving 8 bases between them. CDR3 amino acids: CAVGFSYEQYF. For the CDR3, the DNA is TGTGCCGTCGGTTTCTCCTACGAGCAGTACTTC.

This chain uses TRBV9 with TRBJ1-2; D is ambiguous. V was clipped by 0 bases and J by 0 bases, with 6 bases between them. Germline V gene sequence: CDR1 SGDLS, CDR2 YYNGEE. The CDR3 has 14 residues. The CDR3: CASSVVSANYGYTF. In DNA form, the CDR3 reads TGTGCCAGCAGCGTAGTATCAGCTAACTATGGCTACACCTTC.

The chain employs TRBV27 and TRBJ2-7; 10 nucleotides agree with TRBD2. This CDR3 has 15 amino acids. V lost 6 bases to trimming and J lost 4 bases; unmatched junction nucleotides: 9. Germline V gene lookup returns CDR1 MNHEY and CDR2 SMNVEV (reference sequence). For the CDR3, the DNA is TGTGCCAGCAGCTCAAGCGGGGGGGGCGGTTACGAGCAGTACTTC. Amino acids: CASSSSGGGGYEQYF.

This CDR3 is CASSEASGGATDTQYF. The CDR3 coding sequence is TGTGCCAGCAGTGAGGCTAGCGGGGGGGCCACAGATACGCAGTATTTT. The rearrangement joins TRBV6-1 to TRBJ2-3; TRBD2 matches 12 bases. CDR3 length: 16 amino acids. Germline V gives CDR1 MNHNS, CDR2 SASEGT. Trimming at V came to 3 bases and at J to 2 bases, leaving 3 bases not matched to a gene.

V is TRBV21-1 and J is TRBJ2-3; the table's D call, TRBD2, has no DNA check behind it. TRBV21-1 is an annotated pseudogene. The CDR3 runs 13 residues. The DNA for the CDR3 is TGTGCCAGCCTCGGGACTAGCCAAGATACGCAGTATTTT. Its protein product is CASLGTSQDTQYF.

The chain employs TRBV6-5 and TRBJ1-2; D unresolved. The ends were cut back, 4 bases at V and 8 bases at J, with 14 bases in the middle. From germline, CDR1 is MNHEY and CDR2 SVGAGI. The CDR3 consists of 13 residues. CDR3 in DNA: TGTGCCAGCAGTTTCGGAGGCCCCAGGGGCTACACCTTC. This encodes CASSFGGPRGYTF.

The chain is built from TRBV11-2 and TRBJ2-7; TRBD2 aligns across 10 bases. CDR1 and CDR2 (germline): SGHAT, FQNNGV. V shed 0 bases and J 6 bases; nucleotides not matched to a gene: 5. The length of the CDR3 is 15 residues. CDR3 residues: CASSLDSSGGGEQYF. DNA for the CDR3: TGTGCCAGCAGCTTAGATTCTAGCGGGGGTGGCGAGCAGTACTTC.

The sample holds one count of this clone. This sequence joins TRBV9 and TRBJ2-7; the D gene is possibly TRBD1 (5 bases). The CDR3 contains 16 residues. V shed 4 bases and J shed 3 bases, with 20 bases lying between them. Germline assignment: CDR1 SGDLS and CDR2 YYNGEE. CDR3 nucleotide sequence: TGTGCCAGCAGCCCCACCCCGGACACAACAGACTACGAGCAGTACTTC. It translates to CASSPTPDTTDYEQYF. Based on the CDR3 plus reference TRBV9 and TRBJ2-7, the full variable domain is DSGVTQTPKHLITATGQRVTLRCSPRSGDLSVYWYQQSLDQGLQFLIQYYNGEERAKGNILERFSAQQFPDLHSELNLSSLELGDSALYFCASSPTPDTTDYEQYFGPGTRLTVT.

This clone was observed a few times. This sequence joins TRBV29-1 and TRBJ2-3, with 10 nucleotides matching TRBD2. The V gene's germline CDR1 is SQVTM and CDR2 ANQGSEA. CDR3 length equals 17 residues. The trim removed 5 bases at V and 1 base at J, leaving 12 bases unmatched. The CDR3 DNA reads TGCAGCGTTTTCGGTTCAATAGCGGGGGGCCGCACAGATACGCAGTATTTT. It translates to CSVFGSIAGGRTDTQYF.

This clone was detected a few times. The chain recombines TRBV7-8 with TRBJ2-1, with TRBD1 identical over 7 bases. Looked up from germline, CDR1 is SGHVS and CDR2 is FQNEAQ. The CDR3 runs to 15 residues. The V gene end was trimmed by 4 bases and the J gene end by 8 bases; junction bases not matched to a gene: 11. CDR3 in DNA: TGTGCCAGCAGCTCTGACAGGGTAGTATCCGATGAGCAGTTCTTC. Translating gives CASSSDRVVSDEQFF.

This clone was seen once. This chain uses TRBV13 with TRBJ2-2, with TRBD1 as a possible D gene (6 bases). Germline CDR1 PRHDT, CDR2 FYEKMQ (reference sequence). Trimming pared 1 base from V and 0 bases from J, leaving 9 bases between. This CDR3 region has 16 residues. In DNA form, the CDR3 reads TGTGCCAGCAGCTTAGCATGGGGGCCGAACACCGGGGAGCTGTTTTTT. Translation: CASSLAWGPNTGELFF.

The rearrangement links TRBV5-6 to TRBJ1-2, with 7 bases identical to TRBD1. The CDR3 runs to 18 residues. Germline CDR1 reads SGHDT; CDR2 reads YYEEEE. Trimming removed 0 bases from V and 8 bases from J; junction bases left unmatched: 19. This CDR3 reads CASSLGGPTGATSNGYTF. CDR3 in DNA: TGTGCCAGCAGCTTGGGCGGGCCTACAGGGGCCACCTCTAACGGCTACACCTTC.

The rearrangement joins TRBV6-1 to TRBJ2-7; 11 bases are a match to TRBD1. The CDR3 extends over 16 amino acids. CDR1 and CDR2 (germline): MNHNS, SASEGT. The junction had 7 bases not matched to a gene; V was cut back by 2 bases and J by 4 bases. The CDR3 bases are TGTGCCAGCAGTGAAATCGTCGGACAGGGGGCTTACGAGCAGTACTTC. Translation gives CASSEIVGQGAYEQYF.

V usage is TRBV5-8 and J usage is TRBJ2-1, with TRBD1 as a possible D gene (6 bases). V was cut by 3 bases and J by 5 bases, with 15 bases left in between. This CDR3 comprises 15 residues. The germline V gene encodes CDR1 SGHTS and CDR2 YDEGEE. The CDR3 loop reads CASSSYRELDNEQFF. CDR3 in DNA: TGTGCCAGCAGCTCGTACAGGGAATTGGACAATGAGCAGTTCTTC.

The V gene is TRBV5-6, the J gene TRBJ2-7; TRBD1 aligns across 7 bases. The CDR3 spans 15 residues. With V trimmed by 4 bases and J by 0 bases, 7 bases remained unmatched. Germline lookup yields CDR1 SGHDT and CDR2 YYEEEE. The CDR3 DNA sequence: TGTGCCAGCAGCCCGACGACAGGGCGCTCCTACGAGCAGTACTTC. This encodes CASSPTTGRSYEQYF.

This clone was counted a few times. The chain carries TRBV6-1 and TRBJ2-7; maybe TRBD2 (5 bases). Between the trimmed V and J ends, which lost 3 bases and 5 bases, there was a span of 11 bases. The CDR3 spans 13 residues. The germline V gene has CDR1 MNHNS and CDR2 SASEGT. The CDR3 region is CASSETEVDEQYF. The CDR3 region has the DNA TGTGCCAGCAGTGAGACGGAGGTGGACGAGCAGTACTTC.

The rearrangement links TRBV2 to TRBJ1-2; tentatively, D is TRBD1 (5 bases). CDR3 length: 13 amino acids. Germline CDR1 SNHLY, CDR2 FYNNEI. The germline V and J ends were trimmed by 11 bases and 12 bases, with 25 bases remaining between them. CDR3 in DNA: TGTGCCGGCTCTCCCCTACGGGGGGTCCCTCACACCTTC. As protein: CAGSPLRGVPHTF.

J is TRBJ1-4 and V is TRBV5-4; 8 bases map to TRBD1. CDR3 length equals 18 residues. J gave up 2 bases and V 2 bases, and 11 bases lay outside the gene matches. Germline loops: CDR1 SGHNT, CDR2 YYREEE (reference sequence). CDR3 amino acids: CASSFGPGGVRTNEKLFF. As DNA, the CDR3 is TGTGCCAGCAGCTTCGGTCCAGGGGGCGTGAGGACTAATGAAAAACTGTTTTTT.

The rearrangement joins TRBV6-5 to TRBJ1-1, with 8 bases fitting TRBD1. The CDR3 contains 14 residues. CDR1 and CDR2 from the germline V gene are MNHEY and SVGAGI. V shed 6 bases and J 0 bases; nucleotides not matched to a gene: 3. The chain's CDR3 is CASRWDRMNTEAFF. CDR3 coding DNA: TGTGCCAGCAGGTGGGACAGGATGAACACTGAAGCTTTCTTT.

V is TRBV9 and J is TRBJ1-3, with D hard to call. Trimming took 4 bases from V and 7 from J, leaving 21 bases between them. The V gene's germline CDR1 is SGDLS and CDR2 YYNGEE. This CDR3 has 16 amino acids. The CDR3 region has the DNA TGTGCCAGCAGCTACCCCCCGGGAGTTGTCGGGAACACCATATATTTT. Amino acids: CASSYPPGVVGNTIYF.

This chain connects TRBV14 to TRBJ2-7, with D possibly being TRBD1 (6 bases). V was clipped by 0 bases and J by 4 bases, with 16 bases between them. Germline CDR1 and CDR2: SGHDN and FVKESK. This CDR3 contains 16 residues. CDR3 residues: CASSQDWARDRYEQYF. CDR3 nucleotide sequence: TGTGCCAGCAGCCAAGATTGGGCTCGAGACAGGTACGAGCAGTACTTC.